These 10 T cell receptor beta chains share one sample of origin, sequenced in a study of patients and donors after allogeneic stem cell transplantation. Each CDR3 protein gets one entry after TCRdb re-called the RT-PCR reads with MiXCR. Of 800,000 to 1,000,000 distinct CDR3 sequences listed, about a sixth are singletons. Sequenced material: blood, either unsorted or a sorted T cell fraction (not recorded which). The receptors were gathered from a human donor who was either an allogeneic HSCT recipient or a stem cell or donor lymphocyte infusion donor (not recorded which). It is not recorded whose cells these are; they may come from a transplant donor.

This clonotype was found a few times. V usage is TRBV4-3 and J usage is TRBJ2-7; no clear D. The germline V gene has CDR1 LGHNA and CDR2 YSLEER. The CDR3 runs 13 residues. Deletions cut 3 bases from V and 7 bases from J, with 13 bases between. CDR3 loop: CASSQIPLGEQYF. The CDR3 nucleotides read TGCGCCAGCAGCCAGATTCCCCTGGGGGAGCAGTACTTC.

This chain connects TRBV29-1 to TRBJ2-7; D gene uncertain. V lost 5 bases and J lost 0, with 8 bases in between. The germline CDR1 and CDR2 sequences are SQVTM and ANQGSEA. This CDR3 has 12 amino acids. The chain's CDR3 is CSVRDTSYEQYF. Written as DNA, the CDR3 is TGCAGCGTTCGAGACACCTCCTACGAGCAGTACTTC.

The chain carries TRBV4-1 and TRBJ2-3; 9 bases are shared with TRBD1. The junction had 9 bases not matched to a gene; V was cut back by 8 bases and J by 3 bases. CDR1 and CDR2 from the germline V gene are MGHRA and YSYEKL. The CDR3 loop spans 15 amino acids. Here the CDR3 reads CASGGQGLKTDTQYF. The CDR3, as DNA: TGCGCCAGCGGGGGACAGGGCTTAAAAACAGATACGCAGTATTTT.

This clonotype was counted only a few times. The genes are TRBV5-1 and TRBJ2-2; no firm D call. Trimming left V 0 bases short and J 6 bases short, with 6 bases between. The CDR3 length is 13 residues. Germline V lookup: CDR1 SGHRS, CDR2 YFSETQ. The DNA of the CDR3 is TGCGCCAGCAGCTTGGACGGCGCCGGGGAGCTGTTTTTT. Protein product: CASSLDGAGELFF.

The V call is TRBV19, the J call TRBJ2-7; tentatively, D is TRBD1 (6 bases). V was clipped by 3 bases and J by 5 bases, with 11 bases between them. The CDR3 runs to 13 residues. The germline V gene encodes CDR1 LNHDA and CDR2 SQIVND (reference sequence). The CDR3 sequence: CASSIKQGNEQYF. CDR3 in DNA: TGTGCCAGTAGTATCAAACAGGGAAACGAGCAGTACTTC.

The chain is built from TRBV5-1 and TRBJ2-2; tentatively, D is TRBD1 (7 bases). This CDR3 region has 18 residues. Germline-derived CDR1 and CDR2 are SGHRS and YFSETQ. Trimming removed 1 base from V and 0 bases from J, with 16 bases in between. The CDR3, as DNA: TGCGCCAGCAGCTTGAGGGGCAGGGGGGAACCGAACACCGGGGAGCTGTTTTTT. Its translation: CASSLRGRGEPNTGELFF.

The V gene is TRBV24-1, the J gene TRBJ2-1, with 7 bases fitting TRBD2. The J segment lost 5 bases and the V segment lost 4 bases, leaving 7 bases of the junction unmatched. Germline V gene data show CDR1 as KGHDR and CDR2 as SFDVKD. CDR3 length equals 15 residues. The CDR3 sequence is CATSDPGTTHNEQFF. The DNA for the CDR3 is TGTGCCACCAGTGACCCCGGGACTACACACAATGAGCAGTTCTTC.

This clonotype appeared a few times. This sequence joins TRBV7-9 and TRBJ1-1, with D possibly TRBD1 on 6 matching bases. Trimming cost V 5 bases and J 0 bases, with 10 bases left between them. CDR1 and CDR2 (germline): SEHNR, FQNEAQ (reference sequence). The length of the CDR3 is 14 residues. CDR3 protein: CASSTDRMNTEAFF. The CDR3 coding sequence is TGTGCCAGCAGCACAGACAGGATGAACACTGAAGCTTTCTTT.

Only a few counts were recorded for this clonotype. V and J are TRBV12-3 or TRBV12-4 and TRBJ2-6; D gene ambiguous. The V and J ends lost 3 bases and 12 bases respectively, with 9 bases between them. The CDR3 is made up of 12 amino acids. CDR3 nucleotide sequence: TGTGCCAGCAGTTTGGGTTACAGCGTCCTGACTTTC. Translated: CASSLGYSVLTF.

V and J are TRBV6-5 and TRBJ2-3; D ambiguous. Germline-derived CDR1 and CDR2 are MNHEY and SVGAGI. Trimming took off 2 bases at V and 5 bases at J, with 8 bases between the two ends. This CDR3 is 13 amino acids long. The CDR3 reads CASSYPVRDTQYF. The CDR3 region has the DNA TGTGCCAGCAGTTACCCCGTCCGAGATACGCAGTATTTT.